This paragraph reports one T cell receptor (beta chain). Its antigen is as yet unknown. A much more abundant neighbour one base away suggests this may be a read error. TCRdb re-analysed the reads in MiXCR, keeping a single row per CDR3 protein. Of hundreds of thousands of distinct CDR3 sequences in the sample, around a third were seen once. This sample is drawn from a study of T cell repertoires in cytomegalovirus infection. Whole-study context: Peptides in the study included HLA-C-restricted and HLA-B-restricted CMV epitopes. An indication of both CMV infection and matching HLA type came from public TCR beta signatures. Regarding the study as a whole: Using cumulative public TCR beta family frequency, the authors identified those who carried CMV together with the relevant HLA. The ex vivo response showed dominance by HLA-C-restricted CMV-specific TCR beta clonotypes.

CDR3 length equals 14 residues. The germline V gene has CDR1 SGDLS and CDR2 YYNGEE. Trimming removed 3 bases from V and 0 bases from J, with 9 bases in between. Sequenced material: cultured CD8+ T cells from PBMCs, taken from culture after CMV antigen stimulation. The clonotype was recovered from a human donor in good health (CMV status not recorded). Some clones in this sample may be carry-over from other donors' samples. The chain links TRBV9 to TRBJ1-2; D unclear. The CDR3, as DNA: TGTGCCAGCAGCGGGGAGGGAGCTAACTATGGCTACACCTTC. This encodes CASSGEGANYGYTF.